The 5 T cell receptor beta chains presented below share a single source sample, sequenced in a study of T cell repertoires in aging, cancer and after chemotherapy. TCR beta rearrangements were amplified from peripheral blood genomic DNA. Rearranged V-D-J TRB sequences were amplified with a mixed TRB-A/B primer pool. TCRdb re-called the multiplex PCR reads with MiXCR, one entry per CDR3 protein. The data show 10,000 to 15,000 distinct CDR3 sequences, 28% seen once. Sequencing was done on a sample of blood. The receptor set was obtained from a human donor with a blood cancer.

The rearrangement links TRBV5-1 to TRBJ1-5; D gene uncertain. V lost 0 bases, J lost 0 bases, and 10 bases lay in between. Germline assignment: CDR1 SGHRS and CDR2 YFSETQ. CDR3 length: 16 amino acids. CDR3 in DNA: TGCGCCAGCAGCTTGGACGGGCCCGGTAGCAATCAGCCCCAGCATTTT. This translates into CASSLDGPGSNQPQHF.

Turning to this clonotype: A much larger clone differs from this one at a single base, so this may be a read error. The V call is TRBV30, the J call TRBJ1-2; D is perhaps TRBD1 (5 bases). V dropped 6 bases and J dropped 0 bases, with 14 bases sitting between them. The CDR3 spans 14 residues. Germline assignment: CDR1 GTSNPN and CDR2 SVGIG (reference sequence). This chain's CDR3 is CACVRDDSNYGYTF. In DNA form, the CDR3 reads TGTGCCTGCGTCCGGGACGACTCTAACTATGGCTACACCTTC.

The chain joins TRBV27 to TRBJ1-3, with 12 bases lining up with TRBD1. Trimming took 6 bases from V and 1 from J; bases not matched to a gene: 16. The CDR3 length is 20 residues. Germline CDR1 is MNHEY and CDR2 is SMNVEV (reference sequence). CDR3 in amino acids: CASRPGPGTGGRGSGNTIYF. The DNA of the CDR3 is TGTGCCAGCAGGCCTGGGCCCGGGACAGGGGGCCGGGGGTCTGGAAACACCATATATTTT.

The chain is built from TRBV5-6 and TRBJ2-1; 9 bases line up with TRBD1. This CDR3 region has 15 residues. The germline V gene has CDR1 SGHDT and CDR2 YYEEEE. Trimming took 4 bases from V and 7 from J; bases not matched to a gene: 9. CDR3 sequence: CASSRRTGVGNEQFF. The CDR3 bases are TGTGCCAGCAGCCGACGGACAGGGGTGGGGAATGAGCAGTTCTTC.

The J gene is TRBJ2-7, the V gene TRBV6-2 or TRBV6-3, with 13 bases lining up with TRBD2. V shed 6 bases, J shed 3 bases, and the junction held 2 bases outside the gene matches. Per the germline V gene, CDR1 is MNHEY and CDR2 is SVGEGT. The CDR3 runs to 14 residues. The CDR3 DNA sequence: TGTGCCAGCAGGACTAGCGGGAGGAGCTACGAGCAGTACGTC. This codes for CASRTSGRSYEQYV.